The T cell receptor beta chain under discussion was sequenced for a study of cytomegalovirus exposure and HLA in healthy donors. This clone has just one count. The antigen remains undetermined. General study findings and limits: Altogether, 164 TCR beta chains were recorded as cytomegalovirus-associated. CMV antigen specificity was confirmed in vitro for a few CMV-associated chains. Certain sequence variants were highly shared and formed a cluster, and this cluster was likely a sequencing artifact.

The primer mix had 60 Vbeta and 13 Jbeta primers. Some clones are missing from TCRdb's copy, which holds only in-frame ones; the method was immunoSEQ multiplex PCR. This table has about 190,000 clones, about 85% appearing once. Germline V gene sequence: CDR1 SQVTM, CDR2 ANQGSEA. The CDR3 covers 14 residues. The V and J ends lost 0 bases and 4 bases respectively, with 12 bases between them. This receptor was obtained from a boy under 10 years old in good health and CMV-seronegative. The sequencing input was PBMCs. This chain uses TRBV29-1 with TRBJ1-2, with a weak D call TRBD1 (6 bases). The CDR3 DNA reads as TGCAGCGTTGAAGATAACAGGGCTGCCTATGGCTACACCTTC. Translated, it gives CSVEDNRAAYGYTF.